The subject of this entry is one T cell receptor beta chain. There are 15 residues in the CDR3. Germline values: CDR1 SGHTA, CDR2 FQGNSA. V was shortened by 6 bases and J by 4 bases, with 15 bases between the two germline ends. The record originates from a study of blood T cell repertoires in COVID-19. Study in general: Whether acute or convalescent, the COVID-19 samples came from the United States, Italy and Spain. PBMCs, B-cell-depleted T cells, or T cells were the source of the cDNA or gDNA that made up the material.

Per the study methods: The authors estimated nucleated cell counts from reference gene primer amplification. Sequenced by immunoSEQ multiplex PCR; TCRdb stores in-frame clones only, minus some. The V and J calls and clone size are taken from that table; D and trimming were inferred from the DNA. The table shows 130,000 or so clones, with about 86% occurring only once. The sample was peripheral blood. The sequence derives from a woman older than 75 with acute or convalescent COVID-19. The chain has TRBV7-2 and TRBJ2-2; tentatively, D is TRBD2 (6 bases). The CDR3 sequence: CASRAGPRGTGELFF. The CDR3 nucleotides are TGTGCCAGCAGGGCGGGGCCCCGGGGCACCGGGGAGCTGTTTTTT.